This entry concerns a single T cell receptor beta chain. There are 15 residues in the CDR3. Looked up from germline, CDR1 is SGHRS and CDR2 is YFSETQ. Trimming cost V 5 bases and J 3 bases, with 16 bases left between them. The sample comes from a study of blood T cell repertoires in COVID-19. Study summary: T cells, B-cell-depleted T cells, or PBMCs provided the cDNA or gDNA that served as material.

Source study methods: Nucleated cell number was recorded as an estimate derived from reference gene primer amplification. Using immunoSEQ multiplex PCR, the repertoire was profiled, and TCRdb retains in-frame clones only, with some absent. Clonal size and the V and J genes are those of that table, whereas D and trimming came from the DNA. Found here are about 89,000 clones, around 96% of them singletons; the top ten hold roughly 4%. Specimen: peripheral blood. The J gene is TRBJ2-3, the V gene TRBV5-1, with D possibly TRBD2 on 6 matching bases. This clonotype was obtained from a human donor with active COVID-19. The donor label of this sample is uncertain. CDR3 sequence (DNA): TGCGCCAGCAGTCTCCGGGTAGCGGCGACAGATACGCAGTATTTT. Translated: CASSLRVAATDTQYF.